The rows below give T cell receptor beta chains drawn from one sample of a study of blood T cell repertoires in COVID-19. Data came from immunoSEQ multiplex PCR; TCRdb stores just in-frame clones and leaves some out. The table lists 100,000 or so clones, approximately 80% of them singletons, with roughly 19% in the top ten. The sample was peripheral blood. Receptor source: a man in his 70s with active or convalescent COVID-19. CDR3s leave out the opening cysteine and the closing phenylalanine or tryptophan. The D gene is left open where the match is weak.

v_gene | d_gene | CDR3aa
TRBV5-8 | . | ASISRGGRTGELF
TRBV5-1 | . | ASSLATQNNEQF
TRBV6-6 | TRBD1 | ASSSTGQGTEAF
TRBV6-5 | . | ASSYMGRRRNGYT
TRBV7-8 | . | ASRDAGWGTDTEAF
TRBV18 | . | ASSPSQGSGNTIY
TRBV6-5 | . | ASSYSKGVGDSPLH
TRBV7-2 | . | ASSFSRGLSEQY
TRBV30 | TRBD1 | AWVPGQGNNEKLF
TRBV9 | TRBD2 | ASSASSGRGSDTQY
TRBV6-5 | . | ASSYDYNYGYT
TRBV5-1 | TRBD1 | ASSLRQGAIGELF
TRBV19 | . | ASSRGDLLGYGYT
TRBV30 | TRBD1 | AWSVSGGAPTGELF
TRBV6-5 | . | ASRTSGADTQY
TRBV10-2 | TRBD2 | ASRGPTSGLHNEQF
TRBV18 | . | ASSPGDREQF
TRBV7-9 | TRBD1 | ASSQGEGLGYGYT
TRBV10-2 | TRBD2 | AIRAGGQETQY
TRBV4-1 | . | ASSDRGNTGELF
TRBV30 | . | AWSTAGNQPQH
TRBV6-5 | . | ASRSNSGNTIY
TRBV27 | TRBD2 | ASSLRLASLLDGNTQY
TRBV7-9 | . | ASSLEAGGLPYNSPLH
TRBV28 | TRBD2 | ASSPGLAGGYEQY
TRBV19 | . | ASSINGELF
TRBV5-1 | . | ASSLDFGRVSGNTIY
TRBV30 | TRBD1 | AWNPDRVGYGYT
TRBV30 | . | AWSVGTTNYGYT
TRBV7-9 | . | ASSLEGGGKMNTEAF
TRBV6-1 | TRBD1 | ASSAAQGAEGNTIY
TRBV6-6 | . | ASSLRTAHTFSTDTQY
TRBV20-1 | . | SAVSYNEQF
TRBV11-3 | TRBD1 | ASSLGQGDTGELF
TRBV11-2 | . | ASSLALGHEAF
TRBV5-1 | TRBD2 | ASSTSSGGYEQY
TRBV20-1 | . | SAIEGSSPLH
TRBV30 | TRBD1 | AWNDRGHGYT
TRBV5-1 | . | ASSLGFEGVLF
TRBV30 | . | AWSDGGYYGYT
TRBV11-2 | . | ASSLGTYNSPLH
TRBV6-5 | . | ASIPGVFGNSPLH
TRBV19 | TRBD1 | ASSISRGNGYT
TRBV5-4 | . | ASSPSRQLNTEAF
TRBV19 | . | ASSISSKETQY
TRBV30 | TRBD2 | AWTRGVSGSYEQF
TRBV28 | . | ASSFRGRWGF
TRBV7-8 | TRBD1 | ASSLARTGNRGRQPQH